This T cell receptor beta chain was captured by sequencing in a study of sequential checkpoint blockade in melanoma. Study summary: Randomization was 1:1 between first-line nivolumab→ipilimumab and ipilimumab→nivolumab. Each arm's sequence ended with maintenance nivolumab.

The germline V gene encodes CDR1 MNHEY and CDR2 SMNVEV (reference sequence). With V trimmed by 6 bases and J by 4 bases, 5 bases remained unmatched. CDR3 length: 15 amino acids. The treatment: randomized to nivolumab then ipilimumab (arm A) or the reverse (arm B). No patient had prior DNA-damaging chemotherapy. Sorted cells were live CD3+CD8+, lacking CD19 and CD56, from PBMCs. TCRdb's table, derived via immunoSEQ multiplex PCR, lists solely in-frame clones and lacks some. The sample consists of more than 15,000 clones, around 73% of them appearing once. The sequence came from a human donor with melanoma. The sequenced sample was CD8+ T cells sorted from blood (inferred from file names), obtained from a patient given nivolumab and ipilimumab in sequence. The J gene is TRBJ2-1, the V gene TRBV27, with 11 bases lining up with TRBD2. In DNA, the CDR3 is TGTGCCAGCAGGCTGACTAGCGGGATTTACAATGAGCAGTTCTTC. This gives the protein CASRLTSGIYNEQFF.